This T cell receptor (beta chain) was recovered during a study of graft-versus-host responses after intestinal transplantation (dated by TCRdb to 2020 to 2023). With regard to the full study: The transplants that recipients got were multivisceral, liver-intestinal, or isolated intestinal. Rather than being sequenced by the commercial service, samples from a few later patients were sequenced in-house on an Illumina MiSeq and processed with MiXCR. A cohort of 20 to 25 intestinal transplant recipients, including one retransplant, was enrolled, and a few patients lacking pretransplant specimens were excluded. After intestinal transplantation, graft-versus-host and host-versus-graft alloreactive T cell clones were followed in the graft, circulation and bone marrow using bulk TCR-beta CDR3 sequencing. A peak of at least 4% donor T cells among recipient peripheral blood mononuclear cells was the definition used for donor T cell macrochimerism. All recipients received anti-thymocyte globulin induction followed by maintenance tacrolimus and steroids for roughly three years. Alloreactive clones were identified by sequencing pre-transplant mixed lymphocyte reaction products and comparing these products with unstimulated pre-transplant donor and recipient T cells. General study outcomes and caveats: Early after transplant, peak levels of circulating GvH clones were associated with declines in HvG clones. Conclusions were limited by the relatively low number and heterogeneity of intestinal transplant patients. GvH clones were detected in recipient bone marrow, and some appeared earlier in ileal mucosa or blood, consistent with an intestinal mucosal origin. Patients with donor T cell macrochimerism had high GvH to HvG T cell clonal ratios in their allografts.

A note on this clone: Its antigen target is currently unknown. No much larger clone is present one base from it, and per-base qualities are unavailable.

From the germline V gene (reference sequence), CDR1 is PRHDT and CDR2 is FYEKMQ. Relative to germline, V is 1 base shorter and J is 1 base shorter, with 12 bases between their ends. Spanning cysteine to phenylalanine, the CDR3 consists of 16 amino acids. The read is trimmed to its CDR3 DNA, 48 bases read in frame from base 1. The label giving this sample's time point can be read as: postoperative day 105 after intestinal transplantation (dayNNNN = postoperative day). Blood samples were collected up to 4 times in the first month after transplant and then at least monthly when available. The method was the immunoSEQ multiplex PCR assay. Adaptive Biotechnologies carried out high-throughput TCR-beta CDR3 sequencing of genomic DNA for most patients. As for the original processing: Adaptive's ImmunoSEQ software supplied the TCR sequencing data for around 19 patients, while MiXCR and VDJtools were used to process a few other patients. CDR3 nucleotide sequences shared between donor and recipient were removed because the origin of such sequences could not be assigned. Alloreactive clones required at least 2-fold expansion over unstimulated cells and minimum CFSE-low frequency of 0.002% (template counts) or 0.001% (read counts). Clones detected in sequenced pre-transplant spleen, lymph node, or MLR CFSE-low populations of the donor or recipient were defined as mappable. The cumulative frequency of alloreactive clones was calculated as a percentage of all sequences, weighted by copy number. In its TCRdb copy, this immuneACCESS table keeps in-frame sequences only and misses some clones. Where compared with another copy, unresolved V genes explain less than half of these, and the others have no known cause. V, J and clone size are taken as reported in that table, and D and trimming were inferred from the DNA itself. The sample data list roughly 11,000 clones, and roughly 92% of these were observed just once. Of the sample, roughly 3.5% is held by the ten largest clones.

This clonotype originated in a human patient who received an intestinal transplant, so some T cells may come from the graft donor. Recombination linked TRBV13 to TRBJ2-3, with a weak D call of TRBD2 (6 bases match). The material sequenced was PBMCs, taken 105 days after intestinal transplantation. The nucleotide sequence reads TGTGCCAGCAGCTTAGACGGGGGAATTCGCACAGATACGCAGTATTTT. The translation is CASSLDGGIRTDTQYF.